One and the same sample provided the 11 T cell receptor beta chains below, sequenced in a study of blood T cells in healthy people across ages. A J-beta primer mix and a sample-barcoded 5' primer were used in a second PCR of about 7 to 11 cycles. TCRdb called the 5' RACE reads again in MiXCR, with one record for every CDR3 protein. The sample yields 1.5 million to 2 million distinct CDR3 sequences, 35% to 50% seen once. Sequences were obtained from blood. The receptors shown here come from a human donor in good health.

In this sample, this clonotype turned up once. The chain is built from TRBV12-3 or TRBV12-4 and TRBJ2-4; a weak D match, TRBD2 (5 bases). The CDR3 runs to 14 residues. Between the trimmed V and J ends, which lost 5 bases and 6 bases, there was a span of 14 bases. The CDR3 reads CASSPGLEPNIQYF. CDR3 sequence (DNA): TGTGCCAGCAGTCCCGGACTGGAACCAAACATTCAGTACTTC.

This clonotype was counted once. A junction boundary mismatches the germline segment, possibly from a read error. The rearrangement uses TRBV6-1 and TRBJ1-1; D is uncertain. This CDR3 has 13 amino acids. From germline, CDR1 is MNHNS and CDR2 SASEGT. The CDR3 nucleotides are TGTGCCTGCAGATTACACTCGAACACTGAAGCTTTCTTT. Residues: CACRLHSNTEAFF.

About this clonotype itself: The DNA is omitted, as the CDR3 cannot be located on it reliably, and the CDR3 follows TCRdb's listing. J is TRBJ2-2 and V is TRBV4-1; the table's D call TRBD1 went unverified against the DNA. The CDR3 spans 21 amino acids, including both terminal residues. CDR1 is MGHRA and CDR2 is YSYEKL in the germline V gene. The CDR3 loop is CASSPTPGGAYEQYFGGELFF.

J is TRBJ2-5 and V is TRBV20-1; D might be TRBD1 (6 bases). The CDR3 covers 13 residues. Germline V gene sequence: CDR1 DFQATT, CDR2 SNEGSKA (reference sequence). Trimming shortened V by 6 bases and J by 3 bases, and 14 bases separated the two germline ends. CDR3 coding DNA: TGCAGTGCCGCAAGGGGGAGCGAAGAGACCCAGTACTTC. Its translation: CSAARGSEETQYF.

This clonotype has only a few counts. DNA for the CDR3: TGTGCCAGCAGTTTAGTGTTTGGAACGGGGTCACCCCTCCACTTT. This sequence encodes CASSLVFGTGSPLHF. This chain joins TRBV12-3 or TRBV12-4 and TRBJ1-6; the D is unclear. The ends were cut back, 1 base at V and 10 bases at J, with 14 bases in the middle. The CDR3 runs 15 residues.

This clonotype was seen ten or more times. V usage is TRBV20-1 and J usage is TRBJ1-1, with D hard to call. Germline V gives CDR1 DFQATT, CDR2 SNEGSKA (reference sequence). This CDR3 region has 12 residues. Trimming removed 3 bases at V and 0 bases at J, with 5 bases between. CDR3 nucleotide sequence: TGCAGTGCTAGTCGGGTGAACACTGAAGCTTTCTTT. Translating gives CSASRVNTEAFF.

The CDR3 spells CATLTTKSGDMNEQYF. The CDR3 DNA follows: TGTGCCACCCTTACCACGAAATCCGGGGATATGAACGAGCAGTACTTC. The chain employs TRBV15 and TRBJ2-7; TRBD2 is a possible D gene (5 bases). Germline CDR1 and CDR2: LNHNV and YYDKDF (reference sequence). The V end lost 8 bases, the J end lost 5 bases, and 25 bases lay between the germline ends. This CDR3 has 16 residues.

In its sample, this clonotype was seen a few times. DNA of the CDR3: TGTGCCAGCACCCAGGAGGCAGCACAAGAGACCCAGTACTTC. Translated: CASTQEAAQETQYF. This chain links TRBV2 with TRBJ2-5, with D perhaps matching TRBD2 (5 bases). This CDR3 comprises 14 residues. V shed 7 bases and J shed 2 bases, with 14 bases lying between them. Germline CDR1 reads SNHLY; CDR2 reads FYNNEI.

This clonotype was seen more than once but under ten times. V is TRBV2 and J is TRBJ1-5; no firm D call. Germline CDR1 is SNHLY and CDR2 is FYNNEI. The CDR3 has 13 amino acids. V was shortened by 7 bases and J by 0 bases, with 7 bases between the two germline ends. The CDR3, as DNA: TGTGCCAGCACGGAGGATAGCAATCAGCCCCAGCATTTT. This translates into CASTEDSNQPQHF.

This clonotype showed up many times. The chain carries TRBV28 and TRBJ2-7; 11 positions match TRBD1. Germline V gene data show CDR1 as MDHEN and CDR2 as SYDVKM. CDR3 size: 13 residues. The junction had 3 bases not matched to a gene; V was cut back by 6 bases and J by 5 bases. The CDR3 reads CASRRTGGNEQYF. CDR3 nucleotide sequence: TGTGCCAGCAGGAGGACAGGGGGCAACGAGCAGTACTTC.

This clonotype occurred a few times. The J gene is TRBJ2-5, the V gene TRBV21-1; the D call TRBD2 from the table was never checked on the DNA. TRBV21-1 is a pseudogene locus. The CDR3 loop spans 19 amino acids. CDR3 region: CASSKLERGGRVREETQYF. Written as DNA, the CDR3 is TGTGCCAGCAGCAAACTGGAGCGGGGGGGCCGGGTACGGGAGGAGACCCAGTACTTC.